These 2 T cell receptor beta chains came from one sample sequenced in a study of T cells in Graves' hyperthyroidism and ophthalmopathy. Researchers amplified the TCR beta CDR3 regions from RNA transcripts. First-round RT-PCR targeting the TCR CDR3 was performed with the HTBI primer set. MiXCR was run by TCRdb on the multiplex PCR reads, yielding one entry per CDR3 protein. The sample lists 550,000 to 800,000 distinct CDR3 sequences; roughly 15% were seen once. Material: blood. The receptors stem from a man aged 18 to 30 with Graves' hyperthyroidism.

This clonotype appeared a few times. The rearrangement links TRBV20-1 to TRBJ2-3; D tentatively fits TRBD1 or TRBD2 (5 bases each). Trimming removed 0 bases at V and 4 bases at J, with 17 bases between. CDR1 and CDR2 (germline): DFQATT, SNEGSKA (reference sequence). This CDR3 has 16 amino acids. CDR3 sequence (DNA): TGCAGTGCTAGAGATGAGGGGAGAGGGGTTTCAGATACGCAGTATTTT. Translation gives CSARDEGRGVSDTQYF.

This clonotype was seen only a few times. The chain has TRBV24-1 and TRBJ2-1; 10 bases agree with TRBD1. From germline, CDR1 is KGHDR and CDR2 SFDVKD. The V segment lost 2 bases and the J segment 6 bases; nucleotides outside the gene matches: 6. The CDR3 extends over 16 amino acids. CDR3 residues: CATSDSGQGTGNEQFF. Here the CDR3 DNA reads TGTGCCACCAGTGATTCGGGACAGGGGACGGGCAATGAGCAGTTCTTC.